A single sample is the source of the 5 T cell receptor beta chains below, sequenced in a study of blood T cell repertoires in COVID-19. Generated by immunoSEQ multiplex PCR, the TCRdb table keeps only in-frame clones and is missing some. The repertoire holds fewer than 200,000 clones, with 85% to 90% as singletons. Sequencing was performed on peripheral blood. The receptors originated from a woman aged 70 to 79 with COVID-19, enrolled during active disease.

V and J are TRBV28 and TRBJ2-1; D perhaps matches TRBD2 (6 bases). The CDR3 is 16 amino acids. V was cut by 3 bases and J by 0 bases, with 12 bases left in between. The germline V gene encodes CDR1 MDHEN and CDR2 SYDVKM. DNA for the CDR3: TGTGCCAGCAGTTTCCCTGGACTAAACTCCTACAATGAGCAGTTCTTC. Translated: CASSFPGLNSYNEQFF.

CDR3 sequence: CASSHGASGANVLTF. In DNA form, the CDR3 reads TGTGCCAGCAGCCATGGAGCCTCTGGGGCCAACGTCCTGACTTTC. This chain uses TRBV7-9 with TRBJ2-6; D is ambiguous. Trimming removed 5 bases from V and 0 bases from J, with 8 bases in between. CDR3 length: 15 residues. Looked up from germline, CDR1 is SEHNR and CDR2 is FQNEAQ (reference sequence).

This chain uses TRBV15 with TRBJ2-7, with 10 bases identical to TRBD2. The germline gives CDR1 LNHNV, CDR2 YYDKDF (reference sequence). V was pared by 0 bases and J by 5 bases, with 7 bases of the junction left unmatched. CDR3 length: 16 residues. In DNA form, the CDR3 reads TGTGCCACCAGCAGAGATCTAGCTAGCGGGAGTCACGAGCAGTACTTC. As protein: CATSRDLASGSHEQYF.

The chain recombines TRBV10-3 with TRBJ2-3, with TRBD2 as a possible D gene (5 bases). The length of the CDR3 is 15 residues. CDR1 is ENHRY, CDR2 SYGVKD, per germline. The germline V and J ends were trimmed by 6 bases and 2 bases, with 15 bases remaining between them. In DNA, the CDR3 is TGTGCCATCAGGCCCGGACTCTCAAACACAGATACGCAGTATTTT. Protein product: CAIRPGLSNTDTQYF.

This clone was detected only once. This chain uses TRBV28 with TRBJ2-1, with D perhaps matching TRBD2 (6 bases). Trimming cost V 5 bases and J 4 bases, with 18 bases left between them. The CDR3 runs 16 residues. Germline loops: CDR1 MDHEN, CDR2 SYDVKM. The CDR3 nucleotides are TGTGCCAGCAGTATCAATCGGGAGATGCAGTACAATGAGCAGTTCTTC. This sequence encodes CASSINREMQYNEQFF.